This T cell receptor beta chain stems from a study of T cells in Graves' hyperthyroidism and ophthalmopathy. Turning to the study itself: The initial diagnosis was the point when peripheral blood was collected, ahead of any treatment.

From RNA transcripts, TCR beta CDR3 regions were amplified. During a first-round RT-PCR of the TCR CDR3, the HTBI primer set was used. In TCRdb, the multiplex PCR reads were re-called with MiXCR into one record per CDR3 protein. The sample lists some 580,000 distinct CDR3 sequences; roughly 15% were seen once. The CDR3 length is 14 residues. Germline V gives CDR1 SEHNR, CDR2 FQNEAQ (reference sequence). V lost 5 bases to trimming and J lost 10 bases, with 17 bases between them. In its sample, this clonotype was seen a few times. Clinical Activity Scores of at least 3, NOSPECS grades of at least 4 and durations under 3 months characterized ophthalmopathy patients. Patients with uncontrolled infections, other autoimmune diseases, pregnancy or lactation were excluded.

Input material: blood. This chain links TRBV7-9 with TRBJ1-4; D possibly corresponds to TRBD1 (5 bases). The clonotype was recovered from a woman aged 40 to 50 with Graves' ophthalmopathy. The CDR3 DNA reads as TGTGCCAGCAGCCTCCGGGACGGCCAGGGAAAACTGTTTTTT. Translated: CASSLRDGQGKLFF.